The T cell receptor beta chain under discussion was sequenced for a study of a mutant IDH1 vaccine in newly diagnosed glioma. About the research overall: The start of vaccination came 4-6 weeks after radiotherapy alone, or with temozolomide cycles. Most had both radiotherapy and temozolomide beforehand; others had only one. The V12 visit happened in week 35, and the V13 visit happened in week 47. Whole-study results and caveats: Vaccine-induced immune responses occurred in 90% to 95% of patients.

As for time point: week 35, safety follow-up. What each vaccine dose contained was 300 ug of mutant IDH1 20-mer peptide, accompanied by topical imiquimod. This CDR3 comprises 21 residues. Germline V gene data show CDR1 as WNHNN and CDR2 as SYGVQD (reference sequence). The J segment lost 3 bases and the V segment lost 2 bases, leaving 16 bases of the junction unmatched. Sequencing was performed with immunoSEQ multiplex PCR; in TCRdb, only in-frame clones are kept and a portion is missing. The sample lists around 69,000 clones; approximately 86% were seen once. Details on this clone: Its matching antigen is unknown.

The TCR originated in a man in his thirties or forties with glioma. Source: PBMCs, taken from a glioma patient whose treatment included an IDH1 peptide vaccine. This rearrangement joins TRBV10-1 to TRBJ2-1; TRBD2 matches at 13 bases. For the CDR3, the DNA is TGCGCCAGCAGTGAGAGACATAACCAGGCAGGGACTAGCGGGGACTACAATGAGCAGTTCTTC. Residues: CASSERHNQAGTSGDYNEQFF.